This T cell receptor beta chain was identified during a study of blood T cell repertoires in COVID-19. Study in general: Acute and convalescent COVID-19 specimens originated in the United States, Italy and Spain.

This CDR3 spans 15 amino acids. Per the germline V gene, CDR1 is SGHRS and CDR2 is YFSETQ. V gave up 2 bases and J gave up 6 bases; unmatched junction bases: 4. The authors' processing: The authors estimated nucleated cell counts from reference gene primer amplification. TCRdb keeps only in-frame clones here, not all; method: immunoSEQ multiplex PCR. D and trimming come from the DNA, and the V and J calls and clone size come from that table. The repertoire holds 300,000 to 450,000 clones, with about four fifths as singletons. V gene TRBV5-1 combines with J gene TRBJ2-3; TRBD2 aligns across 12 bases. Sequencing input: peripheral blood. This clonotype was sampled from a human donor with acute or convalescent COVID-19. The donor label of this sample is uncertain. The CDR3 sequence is CASSLLAGGLDTQYF. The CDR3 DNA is TGCGCCAGCAGCTTACTAGCGGGGGGCCTCGATACGCAGTATTTT.